Following are 22 T cell receptor beta chains from one sample sequenced in a study of T cell changes during pregnancy in multiple sclerosis. Assay: immunoSEQ multiplex PCR; the TCRdb copy retains only in-frame clones and omits some. The sample carries under 45,000 clones, 89% recorded once. Sequencing used CD4+ T cells from peripheral blood mononuclear cells, obtained in the first trimester of pregnancy. The receptors were sampled from a female donor with multiple sclerosis, enrolled in a pregnancy study.

The chain uses TRBV5-4 and TRBJ1-3; 8 nucleotides align to TRBD1. Germline CDR1 is SGHNT and CDR2 is YYREEE (reference sequence). This CDR3 has 16 amino acids. The V gene end was trimmed by 4 bases and the J gene end by 2 bases; junction bases not matched to a gene: 8. In nucleotides, the CDR3 is TGTGCCAGCAGCCTACTTACAGGGGGAACTGGAAACACCATATATTTT. As protein: CASSLLTGGTGNTIYF.

The rearrangement links TRBV9 to TRBJ1-3; 11 bases line up with TRBD1. Germline CDR1 SGDLS, CDR2 YYNGEE. This CDR3 spans 18 amino acids. Trimming removed 3 bases from V and 4 bases from J; junction bases left unmatched: 12. CDR3: CASSELPRTGGAGNTIYF. The CDR3 region has the DNA TGTGCCAGCAGCGAACTACCTAGGACAGGGGGCGCGGGAAACACCATATATTTT.

The chain is built from TRBV5-4 and TRBJ1-1; D uncertain. Trimming pared 2 bases from V and 0 bases from J, leaving 8 bases between. This CDR3 is built from 14 residues. CDR1 and CDR2 from the germline V gene are SGHNT and YYREEE (reference sequence). The CDR3 DNA reads TGTGCCAGCAGCTTCACGAGTGTGAACACTGAAGCTTTCTTT. Encoded protein: CASSFTSVNTEAFF.

The chain links TRBV13 to TRBJ2-1; 16 bases fit TRBD2. The J segment lost 7 bases and the V segment lost 5 bases, leaving 8 bases of the junction unmatched. Per the germline V gene, CDR1 is PRHDT and CDR2 is FYEKMQ (reference sequence). This CDR3 is built from 17 residues. CDR3 amino acids: CASSNPGLAGGGNEQFF. CDR3 nucleotide sequence: TGTGCCAGCAGCAACCCGGGACTAGCGGGAGGGGGGAATGAGCAGTTCTTC.

J is TRBJ2-7 and V is TRBV19; possibly TRBD2 for D (5 bases). Trimming removed 4 bases at V and 7 bases at J, with 17 bases between. This CDR3 has 14 amino acids. The germline V gene encodes CDR1 LNHDA and CDR2 SQIVND (reference sequence). The CDR3 sequence is CASSTQLGPSEQYF. For the CDR3, the DNA is TGTGCCAGTAGTACCCAACTAGGGCCCTCGGAGCAGTACTTC. The variable domain in full, completed from reference TRBV19 and TRBJ2-7, reads DGGITQSPKYLFRKEGQNVTLSCEQNLNHDAMYWYRQDPGQGLRLIYYSQIVNDFQKGDIAEGYSVSREKKESFPLTVTSAQKNPTAFYLCASSTQLGPSEQYFGPGTRLTVT.

The V call is TRBV21-1, the J call TRBJ2-7; TRBD2 is taken as the D call from the table, unchecked against the DNA. TRBV21-1 is given as a pseudogene. The CDR3 consists of 15 residues. CDR3 sequence: CASSIGGRAYSEQYF. The CDR3 nucleotides read TGTGCCAGCAGCATTGGCGGGAGGGCCTATTCCGAGCAGTACTTC.

The J gene is TRBJ1-1, the V gene TRBV7-2; D remains unclear. The length of the CDR3 is 16 residues. Germline CDR1 reads SGHTA; CDR2 reads FQGNSA. The V and J ends lost 1 base and 6 bases respectively, with 18 bases between them. The CDR3 is CASSLGSAGGGSEAFF. The CDR3 DNA reads TGTGCCAGCAGCTTAGGGTCGGCAGGAGGAGGGTCTGAAGCTTTCTTT.

The J gene is TRBJ2-5, the V gene TRBV7-2, with TRBD2 matching 13 bases. The CDR3 is 17 amino acids. The junction had 9 bases not matched to a gene; V was cut back by 5 bases and J by 3 bases. Germline V gives CDR1 SGHTA, CDR2 FQGNSA. The CDR3 spells CASSPRGLAGFKETQYF. The CDR3 region has the DNA TGTGCCAGCAGCCCTCGGGGACTAGCGGGATTCAAAGAGACCCAGTACTTC.

The chain recombines TRBV9 with TRBJ2-2, with TRBD1 matching over 8 bases. Trimming cost V 0 bases and J 7 bases; bases outside gene matches: 8. CDR3 size: 16 residues. Germline CDR1 is SGDLS and CDR2 is YYNGEE. CDR3 coding DNA: TGTGCCAGCAGCGTAGGTCCCAAACAGGGGGGCGGGGAGCTGTTTTTT. The encoded protein is CASSVGPKQGGGELFF.

V and J are TRBV7-2 and TRBJ2-1; 9 nucleotides line up with TRBD2. The CDR3 extends over 18 amino acids. Germline V lookup: CDR1 SGHTA, CDR2 FQGNSA. J lost 6 bases, V lost 8 bases, and 20 bases had no gene match. The CDR3 sequence is CASGRPGLAGDESNEQFF. As DNA, the CDR3 is TGTGCCAGCGGCCGTCCGGGACTAGCAGGAGATGAATCCAATGAGCAGTTCTTC.

The CDR3 reads CASSFEAYEQYF. CDR3 bases: TGTGCCAGCAGCTTTGAAGCTTACGAGCAGTACTTC. This sequence joins TRBV5-6 and TRBJ2-7; D gene unclear. The V end lost 2 bases, the J end lost 4 bases, and 7 bases lay between the germline ends. CDR3 length equals 12 residues. Germline V CDR1 and CDR2: SGHDT, YYEEEE.

V gene TRBV5-4 combines with J gene TRBJ2-5, with 9 nucleotides matching TRBD1. The end of the DNA is better explained by TRBJ2-7, so the J call may be wrong. CDR1 SGHNT and CDR2 YYREEE come from the germline V gene (reference sequence). The CDR3 covers 12 residues. The DNA for the CDR3 is TGTGCCAGCAGTGACAGGGGGTACGAGCAGTACTTC. Its translation is CASSDRGYEQYF.

V and J are TRBV9 and TRBJ1-3; 9 bases align to TRBD1. CDR3 length: 16 amino acids. V lost 4 bases to trimming and J lost 0 bases; unmatched junction nucleotides: 5. Germline V gene lookup returns CDR1 SGDLS and CDR2 YYNGEE. CDR3 protein: CASSRRTGVSGNTIYF. The CDR3 nucleotides read TGTGCCAGCAGCCGACGGACAGGGGTCTCTGGAAACACCATATATTTT.

This chain connects TRBV14 to TRBJ1-1; D is perhaps TRBD1 (5 bases). The CDR3 loop spans 14 amino acids. V was shortened by 4 bases and J by 0 bases, with 9 bases between the two germline ends. The germline V gene has CDR1 SGHDN and CDR2 FVKESK. CDR3 protein: CASSRAGMNTEAFF. CDR3 nucleotides: TGTGCCAGCAGCCGGGCAGGGATGAACACTGAAGCTTTCTTT. The full variable domain, rest sourced from reference TRBV14 and TRBJ1-1, is EAGVTQFPSHSVIEKGQTVTLRCDPISGHDNLYWYRRVMGKEIKFLLHFVKESKQDESGMPNNRFLAERTGGTYSTLKVQPAELEDSGVYFCASSRAGMNTEAFFGQGTRLTVV.

The chain links TRBV25-1 to TRBJ2-7, with 9 nucleotides matching TRBD1. With V trimmed by 3 bases and J by 7 bases, 7 bases remained unmatched. This CDR3 has 14 amino acids. Germline V lookup: CDR1 MGHDK, CDR2 SYGVNS. CDR3 region: CASSESYRGPEQYF. CDR3 nucleotides: TGTGCCAGCAGTGAGTCTTACAGGGGGCCTGAGCAGTACTTC.

In nucleotides, the CDR3 is TGTGCCAGCAGTGGAGTGCTGGCAGGGGGCACAGATACGCAGTATTTT. Translating gives CASSGVLAGGTDTQYF. The chain carries TRBV6-1 and TRBJ2-3; D may be TRBD1 (6 bases). In germline, CDR1 is MNHNS, CDR2 SASEGT. There are 16 residues in the CDR3. The V gene lost 4 bases and the J gene lost 1 base, with 15 bases spanning the gap.

The chain carries TRBV9 and TRBJ2-2; 11 bases map to TRBD2. The CDR3 spans 16 residues. The germline V gene encodes CDR1 SGDLS and CDR2 YYNGEE. The trim removed 4 bases at V and 6 bases at J, leaving 8 bases unmatched. Here the CDR3 reads CASSPTSGSLPGELFF. The DNA for the CDR3 is TGTGCCAGCAGCCCCACTAGCGGGAGTTTGCCCGGGGAGCTGTTTTTT. Based on the CDR3 plus reference TRBV9 and TRBJ2-2, the full variable domain is DSGVTQTPKHLITATGQRVTLRCSPRSGDLSVYWYQQSLDQGLQFLIQYYNGEERAKGNILERFSAQQFPDLHSELNLSSLELGDSALYFCASSPTSGSLPGELFFGEGSRLTVL.

The chain has TRBV29-1 and TRBJ2-5, with D maybe TRBD2 (5 bases). Trimming removed 4 bases from V and 5 bases from J, with 8 bases in between. The CDR3 length is 11 residues. The germline gives CDR1 SQVTM, CDR2 ANQGSEA. The CDR3 protein is CSVGEYETQYF. CDR3 coding DNA: TGCAGCGTTGGGGAGTACGAGACCCAGTACTTC. Looking up the rest from reference TRBV29-1 and TRBJ2-5 gives the full variable domain: SAVISQKPSRDICQRGTSLTIQCQVDSQVTMMFWYRQQPGQSLTLIATANQGSEATYESGFVIDKFPISRPNLTFSTLTVSNMSPEDSSIYLCSVGEYETQYFGPGTRLLVL.

This clone has only one observation. V gene TRBV12-1 combines with J gene TRBJ2-1; the table calls TRBD2, which could not be checked here. TRBV12-1 is a pseudogene locus. The CDR3 is 15 amino acids. CDR3 coding DNA: TGTGCCAGCAGGCCCCGGGACTATCGGGAGAGGAGGCAGTTCTTC. This sequence encodes CASRPRDYRERRQFF.

V gene TRBV9 combines with J gene TRBJ2-1; 8 nucleotides match TRBD1. CDR1 is SGDLS, CDR2 YYNGEE, per germline. The CDR3 has 15 amino acids. The V segment lost 2 bases and the J segment 7 bases; nucleotides outside the gene matches: 8. CDR3 DNA sequence: TGTGCCAGCAGCGTGGGTCAGGGGGCGGGTAATGAGCAGTTCTTC. Translating gives CASSVGQGAGNEQFF.

The CDR3 DNA is TGTGCCAGCAGCTTCAAGGACAGGGGTGCCGACTATGGCTACACCTTC. The encoded protein is CASSFKDRGADYGYTF. This chain joins TRBV11-3 and TRBJ1-2; 9 bases map to TRBD1. Germline CDR1 reads SGHNT; CDR2 reads YENEEA. CDR3 size: 16 residues. The J segment lost 3 bases and the V segment lost 3 bases, leaving 8 bases of the junction unmatched.

This clone has only one observation. The J gene is TRBJ2-2, the V gene TRBV5-1, with no clear D. V was shortened by 5 bases and J by 2 bases, with 13 bases between the two germline ends. The V gene's germline CDR1 is SGHRS and CDR2 YFSETQ. CDR3 length: 15 amino acids. The CDR3 here is CASRLYQSNTGELFF. CDR3 coding DNA: TGCGCCAGCAGATTGTATCAAAGCAACACCGGGGAGCTGTTTTTT.